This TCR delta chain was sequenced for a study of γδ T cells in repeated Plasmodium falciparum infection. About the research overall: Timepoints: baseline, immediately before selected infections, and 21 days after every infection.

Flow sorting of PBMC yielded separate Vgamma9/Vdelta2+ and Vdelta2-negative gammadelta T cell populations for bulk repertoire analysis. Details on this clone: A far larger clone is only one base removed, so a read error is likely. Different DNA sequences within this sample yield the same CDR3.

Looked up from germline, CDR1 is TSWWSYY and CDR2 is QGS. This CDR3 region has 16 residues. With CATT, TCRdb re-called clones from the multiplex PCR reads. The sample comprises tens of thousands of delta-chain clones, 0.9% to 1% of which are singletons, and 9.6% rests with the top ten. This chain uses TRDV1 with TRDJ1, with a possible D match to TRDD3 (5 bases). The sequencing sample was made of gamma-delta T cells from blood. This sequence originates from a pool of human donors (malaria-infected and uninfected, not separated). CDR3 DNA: TGTGCCCTTGGGATCGAACAGCCCGCATACACCGATAAACTCATCTTT. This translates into CALGIEQPAYTDKLIF.